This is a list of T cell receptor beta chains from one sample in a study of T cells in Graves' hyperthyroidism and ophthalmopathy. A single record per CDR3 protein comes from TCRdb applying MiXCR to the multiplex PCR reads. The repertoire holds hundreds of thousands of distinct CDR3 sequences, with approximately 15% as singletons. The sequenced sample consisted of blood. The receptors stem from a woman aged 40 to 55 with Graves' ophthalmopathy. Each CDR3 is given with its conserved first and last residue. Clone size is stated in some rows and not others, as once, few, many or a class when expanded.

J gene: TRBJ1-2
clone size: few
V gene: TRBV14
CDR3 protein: CASSQDHRGWGYTF

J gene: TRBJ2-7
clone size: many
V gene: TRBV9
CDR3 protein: CAGSVEGGEQYF

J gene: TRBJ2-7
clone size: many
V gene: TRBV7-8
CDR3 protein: CASSLMTLAGLREQYF

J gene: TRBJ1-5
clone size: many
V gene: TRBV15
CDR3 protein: CATSRDRAVYSNQPQHF

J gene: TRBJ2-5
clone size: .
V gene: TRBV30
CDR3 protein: CAWRPGGGETQYF

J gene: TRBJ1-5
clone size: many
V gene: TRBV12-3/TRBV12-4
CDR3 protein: CASSPGQEGPQHF

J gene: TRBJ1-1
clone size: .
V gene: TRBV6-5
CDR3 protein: CASSYSQTNTEAFF

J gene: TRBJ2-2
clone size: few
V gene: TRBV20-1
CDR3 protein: CSARDEVSGNTGELFF

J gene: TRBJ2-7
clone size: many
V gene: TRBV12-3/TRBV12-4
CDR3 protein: CASSYRDRGREQYF

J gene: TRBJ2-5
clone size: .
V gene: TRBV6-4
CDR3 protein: CASRDSQGPIQETQYF

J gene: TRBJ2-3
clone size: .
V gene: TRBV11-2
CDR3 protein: CASSLMGLAGPDTQYF

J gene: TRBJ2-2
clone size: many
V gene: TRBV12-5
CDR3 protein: CASGTAEGGNTGELFF

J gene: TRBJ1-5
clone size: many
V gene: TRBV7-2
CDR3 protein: CASSFTGGNSNQPQHF

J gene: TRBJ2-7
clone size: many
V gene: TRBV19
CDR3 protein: CASSINRETYEQYF

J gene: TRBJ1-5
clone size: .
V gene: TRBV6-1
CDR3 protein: CASRSGTPNQPQHF

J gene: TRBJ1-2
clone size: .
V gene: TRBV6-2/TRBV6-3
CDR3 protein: CASSRDGRAGSYGYTF

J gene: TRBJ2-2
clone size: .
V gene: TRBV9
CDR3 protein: CASSVLASGNGELFF

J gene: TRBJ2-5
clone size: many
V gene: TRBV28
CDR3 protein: CASSLVGLRETQYF

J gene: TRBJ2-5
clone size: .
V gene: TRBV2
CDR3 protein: CASRNREGETQYF

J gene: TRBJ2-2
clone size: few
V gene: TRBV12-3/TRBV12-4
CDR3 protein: CASRQDSETGELFF

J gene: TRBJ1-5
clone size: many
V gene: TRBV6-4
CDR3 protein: CASSTTENQPQHF

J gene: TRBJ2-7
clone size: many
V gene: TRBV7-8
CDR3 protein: CASSYVGLAGPREQYF